The present T cell receptor (beta chain) was sequenced within a study of shared clonotypes between healthy human individuals (dated by TCRdb to 2019 to 2021). With respect to the entire study: The cohort included three men and a couple of women between 18 and 49 years of age. For each donor, CD4 naive and CD4 memory were each run on three plates, CD8 naive on two plates, and CD8 memory on one plate. To estimate repertoire size and how much clonotype sharing occurs between individuals, the study deeply sequenced the blood TCR repertoires of five or six healthy adults. To increase sequencing depth and limit assay-specific biases, different laboratories used diverse techniques to prepare libraries and sequence TCR repertoires. Between about 0.8 and 9 billion PBMCs per donor were obtained by leukapheresis. General study outcomes and caveats: Because the study included only a small number of donors, the genetic and exposure-history diversity represented was limited. Sharing across four donors was observed for roughly 5% of naive CD4, 3% to 3.5% of naive CD8, about 2.3% of memory CD4, and approximately 0.41% of memory CD8 clonotypes. Incomplete sequencing was indicated by rarefaction of sorted-subset datasets, despite the large sequencing depth. Naive subsets generally had larger estimated clonotype richness than memory subsets did. Sampling was limited to blood, and TCR repertoires in tissue likely differ from TCR repertoires in blood. Pairwise subsampling indicated that sequencing depth was expected to affect the degree of clonotype sharing among donors. Compared with non-shared clonotypes, the clonotypes found in all four sorted-subset donors had higher generation probabilities.

With respect to this clone: What antigen it recognizes has not been identified. No much larger clonotype is one base removed from it; base qualities were not supplied.

CD8 naive samples were obtained by positive selection for CCR7 among CD45RO-negative cells, yielding a CD45RA+CCR7+ population from which TemRA cells were excluded. Healthy HIV-negative adults with no recently reported acute infections or vaccinations were included as donors. All donors were Caucasian adults living in Nashville, Tennessee, USA. Blood was obtained by leukapheresis, after which PBMCs were separated by Ficoll-Histopaque density gradient centrifugation and cryopreserved in liquid nitrogen vapor phase. Purity and quantity of every magnetically sorted T cell population were checked by analytical flow cytometry. From each sorted fraction, genomic DNA was isolated and quantified by UV absorbance on a Nanodrop 2000c. Using the deep immunoSEQ assay, TCR CDR3 regions were amplified from genomic DNA by multiplex PCR. Extracted genomic DNA from each cell subset was spread evenly across all wells of several immunoSEQ 96-well plates, with each plate serving as a replicate. For sorted subsets, around 0.2 ug genomic DNA, equal to 25,000 to 35,000 T cell genomes, was loaded into each replicate PCR. The purified libraries were quantified using a Qubit 3.0 fluorometer, sized with a Bioanalyzer 2100, and then quantified again using the KAPA Library Quantification kit. Each immunoSEQ 96-well plate was sequenced on its own single-read 150-cycle Illumina NextSeq 550 flow cell. Processing in the source paper ran as follows. Because only junctional sequences without quality scores were contained in the immunoSEQ output, filtering matching that applied to full-length reads could not be performed. To assign V/J genes and CDR3, sequences were annotated against IMGT germline references using PyIR, a Python wrapper for IgBLAST v1.9. Any read was removed if the V/J assignment was weak (E-value above 1e-6), the CDR3 was missing, or the read contained stop codons, out-of-frame junctions, or ambiguous translated residues. V3J clonotypes were defined by identical inferred V gene, J gene, and CDR3 amino acid sequence. Percentage overlap between repertoires was calculated by dividing the number of shared unique clonotypes by the size of the smaller repertoire. RTK rarefaction, the Chao1 estimator, and Recon v2.1 estimates of unobserved clonotypes were used to assess repertoire richness. For all TCRbeta clonotypes obtained by the gDNA method from a few donors, generation probabilities were computed with OLGA. TCRdb stores this immuneACCESS table with in-frame sequences only. Part of the clones is absent; in the studies checked, under half of the shortfall reflects unresolved V genes, and no reason is known for the rest. V, J and clone size are those of that table, while D and trimming were read from the DNA. This sample holds about 2.1 million clones; 93% were observed only once. Around 1.8% of the sample goes to the ten largest clones.

Taken from the germline V gene, the CDR1 and CDR2 loops are SGHTA and FQGNSA. Counted from cysteine to phenylalanine, this CDR3 has 16 amino acids. Of all the DNA, just the CDR3 is kept, 48 bases in frame from base 1. Trimming leaves V shorter by 6 bases and J shorter by 1 base, with the junction holding 8 bases beyond the gene matches. Sequencing was done on a sample of naive CD8+ T cells from PBMCs. The label giving this sample's cell subset or site can be read as: CD45RA+CCR7+. The chain employs TRBV7-2 and TRBJ1-3, with 8 bases in between that match TRBD1. This sequence originates from a man between 18 and 35 years old in good health. Some clones in this sample may be carry-over from other donors' samples. The CDR3 protein is CASRDRTGQSGNTIYF. The bases are TGTGCCAGCAGGGATAGGACAGGGCAGTCTGGAAACACCATATATTTT.